This TCR beta chain was documented in a study of T-cell memory formation after mild COVID-19. Points from the study as a whole: For contracting clones, CD4+ ones sat mainly in CM and EM, CD8+ in EMRA.

This CDR3 is built from 14 residues. Germline loops: CDR1 SGHRS, CDR2 YFSETQ. V lost 5 bases to trimming and J lost 6 bases, with 15 bases between them. TCRdb re-called the 5' RACE reads through MiXCR, storing one row per CDR3 protein. Here the sample spans under 300,000 distinct CDR3 sequences, roughly 8.2% being singletons. In regard to this clonotype: Its antigen is unidentified.

The sample consisted of PBMCs or a T cell subset sorted from them (not recorded which). The sequence was obtained from a young man who had mild COVID-19 (a few samples of this study predate the infection). Cell type and time point are not known. The V call is TRBV5-1, the J call TRBJ1-5, with D unclear. CDR3 region: CASSPEGGSQPQHF. CDR3 sequence (DNA): TGCGCCAGCAGTCCGGAGGGAGGAAGTCAGCCCCAGCATTTT.